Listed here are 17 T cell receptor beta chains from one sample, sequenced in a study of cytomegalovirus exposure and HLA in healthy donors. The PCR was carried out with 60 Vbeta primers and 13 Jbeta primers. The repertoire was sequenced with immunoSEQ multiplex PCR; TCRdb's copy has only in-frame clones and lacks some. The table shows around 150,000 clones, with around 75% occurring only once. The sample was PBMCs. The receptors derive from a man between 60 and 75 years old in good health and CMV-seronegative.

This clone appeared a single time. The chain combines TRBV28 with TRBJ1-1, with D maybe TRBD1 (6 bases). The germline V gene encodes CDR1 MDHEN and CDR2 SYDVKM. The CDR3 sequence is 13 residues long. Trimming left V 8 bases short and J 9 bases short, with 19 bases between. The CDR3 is CASVPGTIFKAFF. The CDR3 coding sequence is TGTGCCAGCGTACCCGGGACAATATTCAAAGCTTTCTTT.

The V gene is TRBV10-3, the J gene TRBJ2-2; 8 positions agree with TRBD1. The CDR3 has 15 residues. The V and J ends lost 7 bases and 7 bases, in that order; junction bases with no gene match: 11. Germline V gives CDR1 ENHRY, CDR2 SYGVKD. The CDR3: CAITGDRKLDGELFF. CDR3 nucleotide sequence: TGTGCCATCACCGGGGACAGGAAGCTCGACGGGGAGCTGTTTTTT.

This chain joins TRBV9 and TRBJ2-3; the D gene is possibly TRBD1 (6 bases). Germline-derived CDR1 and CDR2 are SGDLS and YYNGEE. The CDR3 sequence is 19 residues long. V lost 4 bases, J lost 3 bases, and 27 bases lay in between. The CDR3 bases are TGTGCCAGCAGCAGTTACAGGGTGGGCTGGACTTACGGTACAGATACGCAGTATTTT. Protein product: CASSSYRVGWTYGTDTQYF.

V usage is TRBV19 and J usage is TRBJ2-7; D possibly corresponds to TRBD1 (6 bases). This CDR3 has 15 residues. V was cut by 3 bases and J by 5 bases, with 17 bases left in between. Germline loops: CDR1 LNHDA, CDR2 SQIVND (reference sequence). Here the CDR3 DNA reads TGTGCCAGTAGTATGGGGGACATCTTTTCTCACGAGCAGTACTTC. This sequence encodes CASSMGDIFSHEQYF.

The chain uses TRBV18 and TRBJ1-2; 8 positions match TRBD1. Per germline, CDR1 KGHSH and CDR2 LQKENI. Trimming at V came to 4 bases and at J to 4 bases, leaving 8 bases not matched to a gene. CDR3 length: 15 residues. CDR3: CASSLGTGQTYGYTF. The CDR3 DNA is TGTGCCAGCTCACTCGGGACAGGCCAAACCTATGGCTACACCTTC.

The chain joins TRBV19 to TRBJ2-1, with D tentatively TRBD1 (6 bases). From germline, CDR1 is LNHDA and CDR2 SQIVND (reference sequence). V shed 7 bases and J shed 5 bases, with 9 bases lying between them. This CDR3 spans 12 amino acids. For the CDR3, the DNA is TGTGCCAGTACCCGGACAGACAATGAGCAGTTCTTC. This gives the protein CASTRTDNEQFF.

CDR3 DNA sequence: TGCAGCGTTGGAGAGTGGGAGGGGGACACTGAAGCTTTCTTT. Translation gives CSVGEWEGDTEAFF. This chain uses TRBV29-1 with TRBJ1-1, with D possibly TRBD1 on 6 matching bases. V lost 4 bases and J lost 3, with 15 bases in between. The length of the CDR3 is 14 residues. Germline V lookup: CDR1 SQVTM, CDR2 ANQGSEA.

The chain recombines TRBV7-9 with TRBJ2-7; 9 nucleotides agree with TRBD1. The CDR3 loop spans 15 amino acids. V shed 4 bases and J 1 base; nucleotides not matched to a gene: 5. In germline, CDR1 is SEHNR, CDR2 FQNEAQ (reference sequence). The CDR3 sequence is CASSYPGQGSYEQYF. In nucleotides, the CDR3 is TGTGCCAGCAGCTATCCGGGACAGGGTTCCTACGAGCAGTACTTC.

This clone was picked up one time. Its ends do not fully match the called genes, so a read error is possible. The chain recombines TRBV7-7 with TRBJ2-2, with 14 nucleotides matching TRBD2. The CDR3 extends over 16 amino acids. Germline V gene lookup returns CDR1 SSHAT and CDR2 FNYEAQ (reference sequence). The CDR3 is CASSSGLAGGTGELFF. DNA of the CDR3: TGTGCTAGCAGCTCCGGACTAGCGGGAGGCACCGGGGAGCTGTTTTTT. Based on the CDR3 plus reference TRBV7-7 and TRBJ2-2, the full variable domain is GAGVSQSPRYKVTKRGQDVTLRCDPISSHATLYWYQQALGQGPEFLTYFNYEAQPDKSGLPSDRFSAERPEGSISTLTIQRTEQRDSAMYRCASSSGLAGGTGELFFGEGSRLTVL.

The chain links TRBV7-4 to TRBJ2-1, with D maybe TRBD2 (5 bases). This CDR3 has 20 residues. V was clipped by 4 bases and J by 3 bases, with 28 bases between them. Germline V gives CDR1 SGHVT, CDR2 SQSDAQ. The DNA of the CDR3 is TGTGCCAGCAGCTCCCAAGCCCGATTGGGGAGAACCCTGTTCTACAATGAGCAGTTCTTC. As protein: CASSSQARLGRTLFYNEQFF. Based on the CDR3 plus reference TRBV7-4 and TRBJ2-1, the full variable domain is GAGVSQSPRYKVAKRGRDVALRCDSISGHVTLYWYRQTLGQGSEVLTYSQSDAQRDKSGRPSGRFSAERPERSVSTLKIQRTEQGDSAVYLCASSSQARLGRTLFYNEQFFGPGTRLTVL.

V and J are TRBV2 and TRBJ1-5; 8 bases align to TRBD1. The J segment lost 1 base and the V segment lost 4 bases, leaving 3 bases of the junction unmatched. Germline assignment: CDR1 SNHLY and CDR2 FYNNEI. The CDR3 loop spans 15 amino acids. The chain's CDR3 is CASSVGQASNQPQHF. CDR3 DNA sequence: TGTGCCAGCAGTGTGGGACAGGCGAGCAATCAGCCCCAGCATTTT.

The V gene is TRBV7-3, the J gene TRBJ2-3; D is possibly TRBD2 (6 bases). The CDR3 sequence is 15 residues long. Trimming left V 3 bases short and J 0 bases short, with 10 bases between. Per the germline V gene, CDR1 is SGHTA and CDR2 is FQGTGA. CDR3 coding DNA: TGTGCCAGCAGCTTTGGGGCGGGAAGCACAGATACGCAGTATTTT. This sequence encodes CASSFGAGSTDTQYF.

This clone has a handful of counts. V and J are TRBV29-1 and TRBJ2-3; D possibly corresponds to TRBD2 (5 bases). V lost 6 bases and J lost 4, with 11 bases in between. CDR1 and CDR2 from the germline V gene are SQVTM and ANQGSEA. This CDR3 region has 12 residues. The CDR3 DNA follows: TGCAGCGTAAGGACTGGCCCAGATACGCAGTATTTT. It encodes CSVRTGPDTQYF.

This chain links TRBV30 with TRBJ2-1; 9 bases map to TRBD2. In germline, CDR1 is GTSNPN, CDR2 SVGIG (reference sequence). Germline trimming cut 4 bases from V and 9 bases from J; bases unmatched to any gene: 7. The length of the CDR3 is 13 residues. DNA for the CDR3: TGTGCCTGGACCGAGCGGGAGGTGAGTGAGCAGTTCTTC. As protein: CAWTEREVSEQFF.

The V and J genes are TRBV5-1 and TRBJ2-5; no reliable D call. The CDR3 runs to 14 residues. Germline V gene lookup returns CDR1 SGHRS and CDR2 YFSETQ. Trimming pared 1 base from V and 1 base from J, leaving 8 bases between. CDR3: CASSLTSSQETQYF. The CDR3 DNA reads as TGCGCCAGCAGCTTGACCTCCAGCCAAGAGACCCAGTACTTC. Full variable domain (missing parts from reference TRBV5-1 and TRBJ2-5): KAGVTQTPRYLIKTRGQQVTLSCSPISGHRSVSWYQQTPGQGLQFLFEYFSETQRNKGNFPGRFSGRQFSNSRSEMNVSTLELGDSALYLCASSLTSSQETQYFGPGTRLLVL.

Here the CDR3 DNA reads TGTGCCAGTAACAGGGACGGCCAAGAGACCCAGTACTTC. This encodes CASNRDGQETQYF. The chain carries TRBV19 and TRBJ2-5; D is perhaps TRBD1 (6 bases). Germline V lookup: CDR1 LNHDA, CDR2 SQIVND (reference sequence). Trimming removed 7 bases from V and 1 base from J, with 10 bases in between. This CDR3 is built from 13 residues. Variable domain in full (rest from reference TRBV19 and TRBJ2-5): DGGITQSPKYLFRKEGQNVTLSCEQNLNHDAMYWYRQDPGQGLRLIYYSQIVNDFQKGDIAEGYSVSREKKESFPLTVTSAQKNPTAFYLCASNRDGQETQYFGPGTRLLVL.

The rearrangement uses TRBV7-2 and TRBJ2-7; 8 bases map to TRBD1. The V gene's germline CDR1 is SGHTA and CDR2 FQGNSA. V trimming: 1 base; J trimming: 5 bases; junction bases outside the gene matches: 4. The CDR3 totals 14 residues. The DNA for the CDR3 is TGTGCCAGCAGCTTAGACAGGGGGGTCCACGAGCAGTACTTC. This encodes CASSLDRGVHEQYF.